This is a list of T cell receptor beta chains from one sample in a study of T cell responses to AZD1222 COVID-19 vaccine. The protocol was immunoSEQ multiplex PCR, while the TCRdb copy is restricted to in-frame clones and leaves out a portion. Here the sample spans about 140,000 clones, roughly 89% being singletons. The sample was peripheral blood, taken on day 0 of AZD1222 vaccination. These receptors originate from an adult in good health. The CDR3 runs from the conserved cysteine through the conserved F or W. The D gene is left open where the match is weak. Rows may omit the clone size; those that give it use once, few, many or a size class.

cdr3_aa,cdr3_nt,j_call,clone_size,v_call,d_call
CASSLAGHGREGYTF,TGCGCCAGCAGCTTGGCCGGCCATGGGAGGGAGGGCTACACCTTC,TRBJ1-2,once,TRBV5-1,.
CATSDEGASGPGELFF,TGTGCCACCAGTGATGAAGGGGCTAGCGGGCCCGGGGAGCTGTTTTTT,TRBJ2-2,.,TRBV24-1,TRBD2
CASSYNGAFTF,TGTGCCAGCAGTTACAACGGTGCGTTCACCTTC,TRBJ1-2,few,TRBV6-6,.
CASSFPDRFNQPQHF,TGTGCCAGCAGTTTTCCGGACAGGTTCAATCAGCCCCAGCATTTT,TRBJ1-5,.,TRBV28,TRBD1
CASSLLETQYF,TGTGCCAGCAGTTTACTGGAGACCCAGTACTTC,TRBJ2-5,.,TRBV12-3/TRBV12-4,.
CASSPVDRTDNEQFF,TGTGCCAGCAGTCCTGTCGATCGGACAGACAATGAGCAGTTCTTC,TRBJ2-1,.,TRBV28,.
CAWRPTSGSYNEQFF,TGTGCCTGGAGGCCGACTAGCGGGAGCTACAATGAGCAGTTCTTC,TRBJ2-1,.,TRBV30,TRBD2
CATSREKDILEDGYTF,TGTGCCACCAGCAGAGAGAAGGACATACTGGAGGATGGCTACACCTTC,TRBJ1-2,.,TRBV15,.
CASRTGRGGYTF,TGTGCCAGCCGGACAGGCCGTGGGGGCTACACCTTC,TRBJ1-2,.,TRBV19,TRBD1
CASSQAGNTIYF,TGTGCCAGCAGTCAGGCTGGAAACACCATATATTTT,TRBJ1-3,.,TRBV25-1,.
CASSYADEQFF,TGTGCCAGCAGTTACGCGGATGAGCAGTTCTTC,TRBJ2-1,.,TRBV6-6,.
CASRVMGNEQFF,TGTGCCAGCAGGGTGATGGGGAATGAGCAGTTCTTC,TRBJ2-1,.,TRBV28,.
CASSHGTGSEANYGYTF,TGCGCCAGCAGCCACGGGACAGGGAGCGAAGCTAACTATGGCTACACCTTC,TRBJ1-2,.,TRBV4-3,TRBD1
CSAVQGGGEKLFF,TGCAGCGCGGTCCAGGGAGGTGGTGAAAAACTGTTTTTT,TRBJ1-4,.,TRBV29-1,.
CASSLLGGNQLSYNEQFF,TGTGCCAGCAGCTTACTTGGAGGAAATCAACTATCCTACAATGAGCAGTTCTTC,TRBJ2-1,few,TRBV7-9,.
CSVVAGAGNTIYF,TGCAGCGTCGTGGCGGGGGCCGGAAACACCATATATTTT,TRBJ1-3,.,TRBV29-1,.
CASSQKGSGRSPYGYTF,TGCGCCAGCAGCCAAAAGGGGTCCGGACGCTCCCCCTATGGCTACACCTTC,TRBJ1-2,.,TRBV4-1,.
CASSSTRGDSYNEQFF,TGTGCCAGCAGCTCTACCCGCGGGGACTCCTACAATGAGCAGTTCTTC,TRBJ2-1,.,TRBV5-4,.
CASSEHGGLHNEQFF,TGTGCCAGCAGCGAACATGGGGGACTTCACAATGAGCAGTTCTTC,TRBJ2-1,.,TRBV13,.
CASSPSGRTDTQYF,TGTGCCAGCAGTCCTAGCGGCCGCACAGATACGCAGTATTTT,TRBJ2-3,.,TRBV27,TRBD2
CASSLPHRGETQYF,TGTGCCAGCAGTCTCCCCCACAGGGGAGAGACCCAGTACTTC,TRBJ2-5,.,TRBV28,TRBD1
CATSPWGRDTGELFF,TGTGCCACCAGCCCCTGGGGAAGAGACACCGGGGAGCTGTTTTTT,TRBJ2-2,.,TRBV15,.
CATSDSTGGASGANVLTF,TGTGCCACCAGTGATTCGACAGGGGGCGCGTCTGGGGCCAACGTCCTGACTTTC,TRBJ2-6,.,TRBV24-1,TRBD1
CASSYGRLGEQYF,TGTGCCAGCAGCTACGGACGACTTGGCGAGCAGTACTTC,TRBJ2-7,once,TRBV13,.
CASSLGRAWPQHF,TGTGCCAGCAGTTTAGGGAGGGCTTGGCCCCAGCATTTT,TRBJ1-5,.,TRBV12-3/TRBV12-4,.
CASSPTSGRYNEQFF,TGCGCCAGCAGCCCGACTAGCGGGAGATACAATGAGCAGTTCTTC,TRBJ2-1,.,TRBV5-1,TRBD2
CASVRAGANVLTF,TGTGCCAGCGTCAGGGCCGGGGCCAACGTCCTGACTTTC,TRBJ2-6,.,TRBV27,.
CACNGRQTNEKLFF,TGTGCCTGTAACGGACGGCAAACTAATGAAAAACTGTTTTTT,TRBJ1-4,.,TRBV30,.
CASSPRTGGLRRNTIYF,TGTGCCAGCAGCCCTAGGACAGGGGGCCTCCGGCGGAACACCATATATTTT,TRBJ1-3,.,TRBV11-2,TRBD1
CASSEGWSSREYF,TGTGCCAGTAGTGAGGGATGGTCTTCGCGGGAGTACTTC,TRBJ2-7,.,TRBV19,.
CASSQMDRGPYEQYF,TGCGCCAGCAGCCAAATGGACAGGGGGCCGTACGAGCAGTACTTC,TRBJ2-7,.,TRBV4-3,TRBD1
CASSDLGRDGYTF,TGTGCCAGCAGTGATTTGGGCAGGGATGGCTACACCTTC,TRBJ1-2,.,TRBV25-1,.
CASSSGQGAGNEQFF,TGTGCCAGCAGCTCCGGACAGGGGGCCGGGAATGAGCAGTTCTTC,TRBJ2-1,once,TRBV7-3,TRBD1
CSVGRTGELFF,TGCAGCGTTGGGCGCACCGGGGAGCTGTTTTTT,TRBJ2-2,once,TRBV29-1,.
CASTRRQGNQPQHF,TGTGCCAGCACCCGCCGACAGGGTAATCAGCCCCAGCATTTT,TRBJ1-5,.,TRBV28,TRBD1
CASSKAVGIYNYGYTF,TGTGCCAGTAGTAAGGCGGTGGGGATTTATAACTATGGCTACACCTTC,TRBJ1-2,.,TRBV19,.
CASSSKPDREAFF,TGTGCCAGCAGCTCCAAACCTGACAGGGAAGCTTTCTTT,TRBJ1-1,.,TRBV11-2,.
CASSQVPGTGELFF,TGTGCCAGCAGCCAAGTACCTGGCACCGGGGAGCTGTTTTTT,TRBJ2-2,once,TRBV3-1/TRBV3-2,.
CASSLYNEQFF,TGCGCCAGCAGCCTCTACAATGAGCAGTTCTTC,TRBJ2-1,.,TRBV4-1,.
CASSPSRGGRTEAFF,TGTGCCAGCAGCCCTTCGCGAGGGGGGAGGACTGAAGCTTTCTTT,TRBJ1-1,.,TRBV2,.
CASSRDTWNTEAFF,TGTGCCAGTAGTAGGGACACCTGGAACACTGAAGCTTTCTTT,TRBJ1-1,.,TRBV19,.
CASSYAGAGYEQYF,TGTGCCAGCAGTTACGCTGGGGCGGGCTACGAGCAGTACTTC,TRBJ2-7,.,TRBV6-2/TRBV6-3,.
CASSFSVTQYF,TGTGCCAGCAGCTTTAGCGTGACCCAGTACTTC,TRBJ2-5,.,TRBV7-8,.
CASSFDSSYNSPLHF,TGTGCCAGCAGCTTCGACAGCTCCTATAATTCACCCCTCCACTTT,TRBJ1-6,.,TRBV11-3,.
CATSGPNWNQPQHF,TGTGCCACCAGTGGGCCAAATTGGAATCAGCCCCAGCATTTT,TRBJ1-5,.,TRBV24-1,.
CATAGQGYEQYF,TGTGCCACCGCGGGACAGGGCTACGAGCAGTACTTC,TRBJ2-7,.,TRBV19,TRBD1
CASTPQGGHETQYF,TGTGCCAGCACCCCCCAGGGCGGACACGAGACCCAGTACTTC,TRBJ2-5,.,TRBV7-2,.
CASSRALAETQYF,TGTGCCAGCAGTCGCGCTCTGGCAGAGACCCAGTACTTC,TRBJ2-5,.,TRBV27,.
CASSSPRASSYNEQFF,TGTGCCAGCAGCTCCCCTCGGGCAAGCTCCTACAATGAGCAGTTCTTC,TRBJ2-1,once,TRBV5-8,.
CASSTSTSGSYEQYF,TGTGCCAGCAGTACCTCGACTAGCGGCTCCTACGAGCAGTACTTC,TRBJ2-7,few,TRBV6-5,TRBD2
CASSQGTGGASYYGYTF,TGTGCCAGCAGCCAGGGGACAGGGGGCGCATCTTACTATGGCTACACCTTC,TRBJ1-2,.,TRBV3-1/TRBV3-2,TRBD1
CASSAGSGVTGVGNSPLHF,TGCGCCAGCAGCGCAGGCTCCGGGGTGACAGGGGTTGGTAATTCACCCCTCCACTTT,TRBJ1-6,.,TRBV5-1,TRBD1
CASNQRIAGDEQFF,TGTGCCAGCAACCAACGAATAGCGGGGGATGAGCAGTTCTTC,TRBJ2-1,.,TRBV7-9,TRBD2
CASSTGTVYPETQYF,TGCGCCAGCAGCACAGGGACAGTATACCCTGAGACCCAGTACTTC,TRBJ2-5,.,TRBV5-1,TRBD1
CASSFYGQGVYEQFF,TGTGCCAGCAGTTTCTACGGGCAGGGGGTCTATGAGCAGTTCTTC,TRBJ2-1,.,TRBV6-2/TRBV6-3,TRBD1